What follows is one T cell receptor (beta chain) and its context. No antigen is known for it. V dropped 4 bases and J dropped 3 bases, with 15 bases sitting between them. Per the germline V gene, CDR1 is KGHSH and CDR2 is LQKENI. This CDR3 region has 15 residues. The data originate from a study of graft-versus-host responses after intestinal transplantation. Study overall: Multivisceral, liver-intestinal, or isolated intestinal transplants were received by the recipients. Study-level points and caveats: Those patients showing graft-donor T cell macrochimerism displayed high graft-versus-host to host-versus-graft clonal ratios in allografts. The recipient marrow held GvH clones, and some of them showed up first in ileum or blood.

Data came from immunoSEQ multiplex PCR; TCRdb stores just in-frame clones and leaves some out. There are about 120,000 clones in the sample; 90% to 95% occur only once, and around 0.12% lies in the top ten. V and J are TRBV18 and TRBJ1-1; D is possibly TRBD1 (6 bases). This clonotype originated in a human donor who received an intestinal transplant. This specimen consisted of unstimulated CD4+ T cells sorted from spleen or lymph node cells, obtained before intestinal transplant. CDR3 nucleotide sequence: TGTGCCAGCTCACGCCGACAGGTTATGGACACTGAAGCTTTCTTT. This codes for CASSRRQVMDTEAFF.